This TCR beta chain was found in a study of early T cells in non-severe SARS-CoV-2 infection. Whole-study context: The chains were unpaired, and the sequenced material was bulk RNA from unsorted whole blood. Study results and caveats: Matching with VDJdb favored anti-spike CD8 responses (missing private and CD4 specificities).

The V and J ends lost 4 bases and 7 bases respectively, with 16 bases between them. The CDR3 is 15 residues long. CDR1 and CDR2 from the germline V gene are KGHDR and SFDVKD. The TCR library protocol attached unique molecular identifiers to the individual cDNA molecules. From the 5' RACE reads, TCRdb called clonotypes with MiXCR, one entry per CDR3 protein. The sample records under 20,000 distinct CDR3 sequences, approximately 4.7% being singletons. There are a few counts of this clonotype. The antigen remains unidentified. J is TRBJ2-1 and V is TRBV24-1; weak D call: TRBD2 (6 bases). The sample comprised whole blood. This sequence originates from an adult who was a healthcare worker with PCR-confirmed SARS-CoV-2 infection or an uninfected control (not recorded which). CDR3 bases: TGTGCCACCAGTGACCTGGCGGGGATCCCTAATGAGCAGTTCTTC. It specifies CATSDLAGIPNEQFF.